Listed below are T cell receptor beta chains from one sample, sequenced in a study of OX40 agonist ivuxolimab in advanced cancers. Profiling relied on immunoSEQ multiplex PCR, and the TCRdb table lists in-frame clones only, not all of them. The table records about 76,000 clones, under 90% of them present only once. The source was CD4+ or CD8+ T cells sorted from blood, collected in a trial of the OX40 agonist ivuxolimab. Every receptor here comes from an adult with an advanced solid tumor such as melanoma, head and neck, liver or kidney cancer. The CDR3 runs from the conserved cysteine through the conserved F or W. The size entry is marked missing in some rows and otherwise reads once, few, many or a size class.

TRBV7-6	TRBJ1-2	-	CASSLGTEYGYTF
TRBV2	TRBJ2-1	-	CASSDVGGAFDEQFF
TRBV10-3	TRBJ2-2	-	CATPRTPNANTGELFF
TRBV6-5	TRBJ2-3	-	CASSDPVGDTQYF
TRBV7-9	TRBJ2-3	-	CASSDHRGGARITDTQYF
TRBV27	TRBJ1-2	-	CASSFTQDYGYTF
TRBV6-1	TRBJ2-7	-	CASSEGDRGSYEQYF
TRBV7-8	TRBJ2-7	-	CASSFPGDYEQYF
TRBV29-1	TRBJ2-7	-	CSVDWGNSYEQYF
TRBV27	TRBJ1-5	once	CASSRQGVNQPQHF
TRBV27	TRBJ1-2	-	CASSLGWGEINYGYTF
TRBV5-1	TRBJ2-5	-	CASSLAGREETQYF
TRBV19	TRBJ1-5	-	CASSIGQGLRQPQHF
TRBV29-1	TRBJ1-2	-	CSVETGDYGYTF
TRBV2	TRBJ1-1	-	CASKWTASEAFF
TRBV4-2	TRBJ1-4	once	CASSQGGGRKLFF
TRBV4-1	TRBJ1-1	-	CASSQERGSGDPNTEAFF
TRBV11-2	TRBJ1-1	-	CASSLTGEREAFF
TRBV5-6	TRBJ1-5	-	CASSSQRRQVSNQPQHF
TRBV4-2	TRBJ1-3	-	CASSQDPPPPGNTIYF
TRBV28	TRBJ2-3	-	CASPKGDSLTDTQYF
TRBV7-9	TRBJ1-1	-	CASSLTGGGTEAFF
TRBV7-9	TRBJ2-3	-	CASSRPGTGRFSTDTQYF
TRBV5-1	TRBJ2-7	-	CASSPLGAGVYEQYF
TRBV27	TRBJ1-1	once	CASSTLRRGYTEAFF
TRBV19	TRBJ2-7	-	CASSPRQGLPYEQYF
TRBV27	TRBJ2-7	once	CASSSLTSGSYEQYF
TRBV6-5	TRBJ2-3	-	CASSYEGGRTDTQYF
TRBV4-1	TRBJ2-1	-	CASSPGPGAWGPFF
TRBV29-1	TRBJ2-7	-	CSGTSGGPDEQYF
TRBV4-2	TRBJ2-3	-	CASSQDELAGVTDTQYF
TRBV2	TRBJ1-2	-	CASQVRGLYGYTF
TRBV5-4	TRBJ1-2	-	CASSPNPDRDYGYTF
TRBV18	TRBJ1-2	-	CASSPTGFAGYTF
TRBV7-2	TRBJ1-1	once	CASSLGVGGGLTEAFF
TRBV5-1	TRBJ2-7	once	CASSFTGQGSYEQYF
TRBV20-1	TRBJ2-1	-	CSAAVEDEQFF
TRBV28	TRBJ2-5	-	CASSSPNPLGETQYF
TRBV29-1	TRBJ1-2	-	CSVGGGQDKSGYTF
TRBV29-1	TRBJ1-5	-	CSVRLSGGGGDQPQHF
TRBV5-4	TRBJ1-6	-	CASSLAGGAYNSPLHF
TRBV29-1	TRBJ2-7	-	CSVEAYYEQYF
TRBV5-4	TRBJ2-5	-	CASSFRGGLETQYF
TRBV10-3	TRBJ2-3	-	CAISYTWGISTDTQYF
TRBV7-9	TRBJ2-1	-	CASSLKMREQFF
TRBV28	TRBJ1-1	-	CASTSPRGTEAFF
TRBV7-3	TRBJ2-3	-	CASSLNRASDPVDTQYF
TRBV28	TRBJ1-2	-	CASRNRGSSYGYTF
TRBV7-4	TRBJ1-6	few	CASSPLNSVGGSSYNSPLHF